These 13 T cell receptor beta chains came from one sample sequenced in a study of Ad26.COV2.S vaccination and SARS-CoV-2 variants. Some clones are missing from TCRdb's copy, which holds only in-frame ones; the method was immunoSEQ multiplex PCR. The sample yields a few hundred thousand clones, roughly 90% seen once. Described treatment: 15 to 20 received Ad26.COV2.S at low or high dose, single or two shots; 5 received placebo; per-sample allocation not given. On day 63 after the first injection, vaccine and placebo recipients gave samples. Sample: peripheral blood, taken in a trial of Ad26.COV2.S vaccine versus placebo. Receptors were obtained from a person between 18 and 60 years old who received the Ad26.COV2.S COVID-19 vaccine or a placebo.

This sequence joins TRBV6-5 and TRBJ2-5; 10 bases agree with TRBD1. After removal of 7 bases from V and 3 bases from J, the junction contained 5 bases not matched to a gene. The germline CDR1 and CDR2 sequences are MNHEY and SVGAGI. CDR3 length equals 14 residues. DNA for the CDR3: TGTGCCAGCACAAGAGGGACAGGGGAAGAGACCCAGTACTTC. Amino acids: CASTRGTGEETQYF.

This sequence joins TRBV5-1 and TRBJ2-2; perhaps TRBD2 as D (6 bases). CDR1 and CDR2 (germline): SGHRS, YFSETQ. V was cut by 0 bases and J by 2 bases, with 11 bases left in between. The CDR3 extends over 16 amino acids. Here the CDR3 reads CASSLDAGSNTGELFF. The CDR3 DNA sequence: TGCGCCAGCAGCTTGGACGCGGGATCAAACACCGGGGAGCTGTTTTTT.

CDR3 in amino acids: CSVEDSRRPDTQYF. Here the CDR3 DNA reads TGCAGCGTTGAGGATAGTAGGCGGCCAGATACGCAGTATTTT. The V and J genes are TRBV29-1 and TRBJ2-3; no firm D call. Germline assignment: CDR1 SQVTM and CDR2 ANQGSEA. The V and J ends lost 3 bases and 4 bases respectively, with 14 bases between them. CDR3 length: 14 amino acids.

The CDR3, as DNA: TGCAGCGTTGAAGATCTTTCGGGGGAAAGTTCCTACGAGCAGTACTTC. Protein sequence: CSVEDLSGESSYEQYF. The chain links TRBV29-1 to TRBJ2-7, with D possibly TRBD2 on 6 matching bases. Between the trimmed V and J ends, which lost 0 bases and 1 base, there was a span of 16 bases. Germline lookup yields CDR1 SQVTM and CDR2 ANQGSEA. CDR3 size: 16 residues.

J is TRBJ1-4 and V is TRBV7-2; D uncertain. V lost 1 base to trimming and J lost 2 bases, with 8 bases between them. Germline V gene data show CDR1 as SGHTA and CDR2 as FQGNSA. The CDR3 is made up of 15 amino acids. The CDR3 DNA reads as TGTGCCAGCAGCTTAGTGGTTGGGACTAATGAAAAACTGTTTTTT. It specifies CASSLVVGTNEKLFF. The full variable domain, in which reference TRBV7-2 and TRBJ1-4 provide the parts outside the CDR3, is GAGVSQSPSNKVTEKGKDVELRCDPISGHTALYWYRQSLGQGLEFLIYFQGNSAPDKSGLPSDRFSAERTGGSVSTLTIQRTQQEDSAVYLCASSLVVGTNEKLFFGSGTQLSVL.

In its sample, this clone was seen a few times. The chain recombines TRBV2 with TRBJ1-5; 9 nucleotides agree with TRBD1. The V and J ends lost 4 bases and 10 bases, in that order; junction bases with no gene match: 11. The CDR3 has 15 residues. Germline CDR1 SNHLY, CDR2 FYNNEI. The CDR3 is CASSGDRVPNKPQHF. As DNA, the CDR3 is TGTGCCAGCAGTGGGGACAGGGTGCCCAACAAACCCCAGCATTTT.

This clone showed up just a few times. The chain employs TRBV28 and TRBJ1-2; D not certain. Germline lookup yields CDR1 MDHEN and CDR2 SYDVKM. This CDR3 contains 11 residues. Deletions cut 9 bases from V and 4 bases from J, with 9 bases between. The CDR3 loop is CASLRGYGYTF. Written as DNA, the CDR3 is TGTGCCAGTCTGCGGGGCTATGGCTACACCTTC.

The chain couples TRBV13 to TRBJ2-2; TRBD2 aligns across 12 bases. V was clipped by 5 bases and J by 8 bases; unmatched bases: 9. The CDR3 spans 16 residues. Germline lookup yields CDR1 PRHDT and CDR2 FYEKMQ (reference sequence). CDR3 in DNA: TGTGCCAGCAGCCTAGCGGGGGGGGGCTTCTCGGGGGAGCTGTTTTTT. Its protein product is CASSLAGGGFSGELFF.

The rearrangement uses TRBV4-1 and TRBJ2-7, with TRBD1 matching 12 bases. The CDR3 totals 17 residues. V shed 1 base, J shed 6 bases, and the junction held 10 bases outside the gene matches. From germline, CDR1 is MGHRA and CDR2 YSYEKL. The chain's CDR3 is CASSQVVGGQGAVEQYF. The DNA of the CDR3 is TGCGCCAGCAGCCAAGTTGTGGGGGGACAGGGGGCAGTCGAGCAGTACTTC.

On this clone itself: The sample holds other DNA sequences that translate to the same CDR3. The rearrangement joins TRBV7-2 to TRBJ1-2; no clear D. CDR1 and CDR2 from the germline V gene are SGHTA and FQGNSA. The CDR3 runs 13 residues. V was cut by 0 bases and J by 3 bases, with 5 bases left in between. DNA for the CDR3: TGTGCCAGCAGCTTAGCCGGGGACTATGGCTACACCTTC. It translates to CASSLAGDYGYTF.

This rearrangement joins TRBV7-9 to TRBJ2-3; D is unresolved. There are 15 residues in the CDR3. Germline V gene sequence: CDR1 SEHNR, CDR2 FQNEAQ (reference sequence). The V gene lost 1 base and the J gene lost 1 base, with 9 bases spanning the gap. The CDR3 loop is CASSLVVSRTDTQYF. DNA of the CDR3: TGTGCCAGCAGCTTAGTAGTCTCCCGCACAGATACGCAGTATTTT.

In the case of this clone: The same CDR3 is also encoded by other DNA sequences in this sample. The V call is TRBV6-5, the J call TRBJ2-5; no definite D call. CDR1 is MNHEY and CDR2 is SVGAGI in the germline V gene. CDR3 length: 13 residues. V lost 0 bases, J lost 7 bases, and 9 bases lay in between. The CDR3: CASSYSVEGTQYF. CDR3 nucleotides: TGTGCCAGCAGTTACTCGGTGGAAGGGACCCAGTACTTC.

A few counts support this clone. The chain recombines TRBV5-4 with TRBJ1-4; 7 nucleotides line up with TRBD1. The CDR3 has 13 residues. The J segment lost 6 bases and the V segment lost 9 bases, leaving 8 bases of the junction unmatched. CDR1 SGHNT and CDR2 YYREEE come from the germline V gene (reference sequence). This chain's CDR3 is CATQKGTDEKLFF. The CDR3 region has the DNA TGTGCCACCCAAAAGGGGACAGATGAAAAACTGTTTTTT.